There are a few counts of the clone carrying this T cell receptor (beta chain). The antigen remains undetermined. Study outcomes and limitations: Tumor-infiltrating Treg TCR alpha and beta sequences overlapped most with tumor naive CD4+ T cells, then blood naive.

The V gene lost 6 bases and the J gene lost 2 bases, with 7 bases spanning the gap. CDR3 length: 12 residues. TCRdb re-called the 5' RACE reads through MiXCR, storing one row per CDR3 protein. The repertoire consists of 50,000 to 80,000 distinct CDR3 sequences, with 20% to 25% occurring once and the leading ten covering 2.9%. Sequencing was done on a sample of memory CD4+ T cells sorted from a lymph node. The sample's subset: memory CD4+ T cells, CD4+CD45RO+CD25-. The rearrangement uses TRBV12-3 or TRBV12-4 and TRBJ1-1; D remains ambiguous. This receptor was taken from a female donor with breast cancer. Here the CDR3 DNA reads TGTGCCAGCAGGACGGATAACACTGAAGCTTTCTTT. Amino acids: CASRTDNTEAFF.